Sequencing of this T cell receptor beta chain was carried out in a study of response to subunit inactivated influenza vaccine. Study results and limitations: Authors suggested that a seasonal influenza vaccination recruits few new T cells each time.

Remarks on this clonotype: Antigen unknown.

TCRdb independently ran MiXCR on the RT-PCR reads; one entry per CDR3 protein. The data contain roughly 790,000 distinct CDR3 sequences, around 21% of them singletons. Germline loops: CDR1 DFQATT, CDR2 SNEGSKA (reference sequence). CDR3 length equals 14 residues. The V end was cut by 2 bases, the J end by 5 bases, with 13 bases between. This chain joins TRBV20-1 and TRBJ1-5; unclear D gene. The TCR comes from a man between 50 and 59 years old who received an inactivated influenza vaccine. The material was PBMCs from blood, obtained 5 days after vaccination. The CDR3 bases are TGCAGTGCTAGACCGGCGGCAGGTTATCAGCCCCAGCATTTT. Encoded protein: CSARPAAGYQPQHF.